This TCR beta chain is drawn from a study of T cell changes during pregnancy in multiple sclerosis (dated by TCRdb to the late 2010s). Study-level background: Changes in the T cell repertoire over the course of pregnancy were examined in this study in women with multiple sclerosis.

Concerning this clone itself: Its specific antigen is unknown. The input lacks base qualities; no much larger clone sits a single base away.

As encoded in the germline V gene, CDR1 is KGHSH while CDR2 is LQKENI. V ends up 2 bases short and J 0 bases short, with an unmatched junction base count of 7. The CDR3 runs 17 amino acids, cysteine and phenylalanine included. The read is trimmed to its CDR3 DNA, 51 bases read in frame from base 1. Libraries were prepared through the immunoSEQ multiplex PCR assay. TCRdb limited this immuneACCESS table to in-frame rearrangements with V and J called. A share of clones is missing; checked studies link under half to unresolved V genes, and the rest is unexplained. The sample table shows under 90,000 clones, and approximately 92% are seen once. The top ten clonotypes cover over 3.5% of the sample.

This sequence originates from a female donor in good health, enrolled as a control in a pregnancy study. Recombination joined TRBV18 with TRBJ1-3, with 7 junctional bases fitting TRBD1. Sequencing was performed on peripheral blood, taken after pregnancy. The CDR3 here reads CASSPRGNRGSGNTIYF. In nucleotide form, the sequence is TGTGCCAGCTCACCAAGGGGCAACAGGGGCTCTGGAAACACCATATATTTT. With the rest looked up from the reference TRBV18 and TRBJ1-3 genes rather than sequenced, the full variable domain is NAGVMQNPRHLVRRRGQEARLRCSPMKGHSHVYWYRQLPEEGLKFMVYLQKENIIDESGMPKERFSAEFPKEGPSILRIQQVVRGDSAAYFCASSPRGNRGSGNTIYFGEGSWLTVV.